This entry describes one T cell receptor beta chain. Its antigen is unidentified. Produced via immunoSEQ multiplex PCR; TCRdb's table is partial and in-frame only. The sample holds tens of thousands of clones; more than 75% are singletons and the top ten take approximately 2.6%. This CDR3 spans 15 amino acids. Germline V lookup: CDR1 GTSNPN, CDR2 SVGIG (reference sequence). The trim removed 1 base at V and 0 bases at J, leaving 5 bases unmatched. This entry belongs to a study of lymphopenia after photon versus proton radiotherapy. Whole-study findings and limits: Proton therapy kept repertoires fairly stable, unlike photons, which gained effector/memory cells. Survival link was tested only in deceased patients; proton benefit remains a possibility.

This chain links TRBV30 with TRBJ2-7, with 8 bases matching TRBD1. The clonotype was recovered from a woman in her seventies with pancreatic cancer. Source: peripheral blood, taken from a patient treated with photon-based radiotherapy. As DNA, the CDR3 is TGTGCCTGGAGTGGGGGGACAGGTCGCTCCTACGAGCAGTACTTC. Amino acid sequence: CAWSGGTGRSYEQYF.